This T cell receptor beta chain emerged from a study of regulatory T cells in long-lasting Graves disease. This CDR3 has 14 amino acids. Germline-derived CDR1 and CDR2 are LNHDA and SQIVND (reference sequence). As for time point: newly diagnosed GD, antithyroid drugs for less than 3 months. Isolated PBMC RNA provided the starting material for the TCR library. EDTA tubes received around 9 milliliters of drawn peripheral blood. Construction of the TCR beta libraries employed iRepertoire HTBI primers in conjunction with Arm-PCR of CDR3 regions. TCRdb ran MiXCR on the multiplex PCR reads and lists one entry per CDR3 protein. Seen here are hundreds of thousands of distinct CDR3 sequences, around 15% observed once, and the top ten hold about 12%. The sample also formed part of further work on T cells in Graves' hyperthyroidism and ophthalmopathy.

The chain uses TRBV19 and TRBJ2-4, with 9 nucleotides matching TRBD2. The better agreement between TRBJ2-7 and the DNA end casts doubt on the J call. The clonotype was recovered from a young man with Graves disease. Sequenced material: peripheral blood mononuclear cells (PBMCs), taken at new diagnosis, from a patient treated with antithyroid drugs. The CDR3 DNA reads TGTGCCAGTTCGCCTAGCGGGACTAACTACGAGCAGTACTTC. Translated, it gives CASSPSGTNYEQYF.